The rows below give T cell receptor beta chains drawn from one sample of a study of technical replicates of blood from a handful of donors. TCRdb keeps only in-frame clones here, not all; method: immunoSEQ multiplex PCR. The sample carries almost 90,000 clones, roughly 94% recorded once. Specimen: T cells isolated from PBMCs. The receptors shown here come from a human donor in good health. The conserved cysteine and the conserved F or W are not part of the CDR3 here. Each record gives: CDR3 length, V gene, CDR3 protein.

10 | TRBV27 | ASSLAGDGYT
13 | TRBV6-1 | ASSEGDRDNSPLH
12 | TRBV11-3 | ASSLGFGPYEQY
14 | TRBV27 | ASSTDRDRGYDTQY
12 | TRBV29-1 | SVEWQGLGYGYT
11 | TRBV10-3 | AISAGGSTEAF
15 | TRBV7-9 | ASSFPRERAGNTEAF
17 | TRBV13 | VPTFCASSPEGGAYEQY
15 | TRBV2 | ASRKDRARNSGNTIY
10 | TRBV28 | ASRLLTDTQY
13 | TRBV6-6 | ASSYLAGSYNEQF
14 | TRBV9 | ASSEPEQGVGYGYT
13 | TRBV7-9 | ASSGGQGSRTEAF
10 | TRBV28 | ASSLLLTEAF
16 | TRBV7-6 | ASSLGRGGAGRNTEAF
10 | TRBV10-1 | ASRMTGYEQY
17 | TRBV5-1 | ASSLEPGHPLTSGNTIY
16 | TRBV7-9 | ASLTSGNYPSGANVLT
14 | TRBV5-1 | ASSPGRTATQETQY
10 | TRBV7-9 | ASSLANYEQY
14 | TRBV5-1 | ASSPDRGSLFNEQF
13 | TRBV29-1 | SVERIAGDQETQY
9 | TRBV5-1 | ASSSPGEVV
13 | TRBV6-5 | ASSPAGGGTDTQY
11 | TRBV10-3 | AISGGLVSEQY
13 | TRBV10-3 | AISESKGLNYGYT
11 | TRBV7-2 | ASSLHRVYEQY
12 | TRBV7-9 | ASSPWTARGEQF
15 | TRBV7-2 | ASSLVGQGAVGEKLF
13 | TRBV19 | ASSSEAGVGQTQY
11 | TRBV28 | ASSSEGPQPQH
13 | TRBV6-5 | ASSYSLGGNTEAF
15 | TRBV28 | ASSLMGQTQNTGELF
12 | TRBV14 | ASSQGAMNTEAF
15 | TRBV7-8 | ASTPSGGSGWGNIQY
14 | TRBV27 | ASSPRAGNSYNEQF
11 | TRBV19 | ASLGDRNYGYT